The entry that follows covers one T cell receptor beta chain sequence. This clone was observed a single time. This clone's antigen is unknown. The input lacks base qualities; no much larger clone sits a single base away. This record belongs to a study of cytomegalovirus exposure and HLA in healthy donors (dated by TCRdb to 2015 to 2018). About the investigation overall: An earlier analysis of a few hundred of the donors reported about 300 Gb of sequence data and 95 million to 130 million unique TCR beta sequences obtained from roughly 170 million T cells. An early release covering roughly 600 HLA-typed donors comprised approximately 290 gigabases of sequencing data and approximately 85 million unique TCR sequences. Five DR-DQ haplotypes were handled as single units for association and clustering because linkage in the cohort was strong. Besides the first cohort of 666 subjects, a separate validation cohort made up of roughly 120 different subjects was used. In a later analysis, previously published TCR beta repertoires from 666 donors were re-analyzed and high-resolution HLA genotyping was added so that TCR occurrence patterns could be studied. The study aimed to test whether cataloging public T cell receptors could reveal signatures of past pathogen exposure. The genetic ancestry cluster associated with self-reported Caucasian donors included about four fifths of the approximately 400 genotyped donors. Rather than drawing on any new phenotypic data, the later analysis identified candidate immune exposures from TCR beta sequences and the way those sequences occurred across donors. The number of typed donors differed by locus: about 620-640 for A, B, C, DRB1 and DQB1; some 540 for DQA1; approximately 610 for DPA1; and around 490 for DPB1. High-throughput TCR immunosequencing, statistical association of individual TCRs with disease status, and machine learning were combined to predict cytomegalovirus infection status. HLA typing covered class I and class II loci at four-digit resolution. A later genetic analysis used genome-wide SNP genotypes for about 65% of the 666 donors, treating that subset as a discovery cohort. The T cell repertoires of 550 to 850 subjects were profiled by immunosequencing and related to cytomegalovirus serostatus. Among around 400 genotyped donors of the cohort, an average of approximately 250,000 unique TCR beta nucleotide sequences were sequenced per donor, about a sixth of them non-productive. All discovery cohort repertoires had been generated using a single sequencing platform. Alongside the repertoire data, information on donor age, sex, ethnicity and CMV serostatus was compiled. To decide whether each TCR beta V gene segment behaved as functional or pseudogenic, an earlier analysis of approximately 600 of the donors relied on high-throughput TCR beta sequencing. The paper as a whole reports these results and caveats: An earlier analysis of 450 to 750 of the donors showed that most TCR beta V segments appeared in productive rearrangements either about 87% or about 30% of the time, which broadly matched IMGT annotations. In both the original and validation cohorts, the classifier was reported to diagnose cytomegalovirus status with high specificity and sensitivity. For the cohort, immune exposure information was limited to CMV serostatus. Most TCR sequences were observed very rarely across donors, whereas some public TCRs were present in many individuals. At a false discovery rate of 0.05, a later analysis linked some 17,000 TCR beta sequences to specific HLA alleles. Roughly uniform sequencing depth across donors was assumed in presence/absence analyses, although this assumption may not hold. In the study, 150 to 200 TCR beta chains were listed as associated with cytomegalovirus. A cluster of highly shared sequence variants was judged likely to be a technical artifact of the sequencing pipeline. Seventeen rarely observed V segments, including chromosome 9 orphons, were excluded from the earlier analysis of approximately 500 of the donors because counts were too low. Compared with equally common non-associated chains, HLA-associated TCR beta chains in a later analysis were more clonally expanded and had lower generation probabilities. Only TCR beta chains were sequenced in this cohort, and the absence of alpha or paired-chain data limited detectable features. A later analysis reported that several top co-occurrence clusters appeared linked to parvovirus B19, influenza, CMV and Epstein-Barr virus. Correlated functional status among segregating V segments might reflect linkage disequilibrium, but an unknown experimental factor could not be ruled out. Strong co-occurrence of HLA alleles, especially DR and DQ, made assigning TCR associations to individual alleles difficult. In a later genetic analysis, fewer N-insertions in productive TCRs were reported among donors in an Asian-associated ancestry cluster than the approximately 710-donor mean. The authors suggested that the approach could potentially be generalized to other disease states and immunological phenotypes. Some IMGT-functional V segments, including TRBV6-2 and TRBV6-3, could not be distinguished by the 87-base-pair reads and were therefore excluded. A further reported finding was that TCR beta sequences accurately predicted the HLA-A and HLA-B alleles for most subjects in the first cohort. In a later analysis, TCR association rates were found to vary across HLA loci, with the most associated TCRs seen for DRB1 alleles and the fewest for HLA-C alleles. Because HLA typing was missing for some donors at each locus, association tests included only the typed subset. In a later analysis, most CMV-associated TCR beta chains were found to appear HLA-restricted, with HLA associations seemingly driven largely by CMV exposure. A later genetic analysis associated a missense DCLRE1C variant with V-gene and J-gene trimming of TCR beta chains, and an independent cohort replicated the association. Three of the identified cytomegalovirus-associated TCR beta chains were confirmed in vitro to be specific for cytomegalovirus antigens.

The CDR3, cysteine through phenylalanine, is 14 amino acids long. The entry retains the CDR3 DNA only, 42 bases that are in frame from base 1. Clipping removes 6 bases from V and 7 bases from J, with 9 as the unmatched junction base count. Taken from the germline V gene, the CDR1 and CDR2 loops are MNHEY and SVGAGI. Library preparation was by the immunoSEQ multiplex PCR assay. For the multiplex PCR, a mixture combining 60 forward primers for TCR Vbeta segments and 13 reverse primers for TCR Jbeta segments was used. The CDR3 region of rearranged TCR beta genes was amplified from genomic DNA with a multiplex PCR assay. Amplified TCR beta libraries were sequenced as 87-base-pair reads on the Illumina HiSeq System. The published analysis was carried out like this. A later analysis counted 65 million to 90 million unique TCR beta chains across the 550 to 750 repertoires, and approximately 11 million of these chains were shared by at least two donors. Raw reads were error-corrected and collapsed into unique sequences by a nearest-neighbor algorithm in which closely related sequences were merged to remove PCR and sequencing errors. V, D and J gene segments were assigned by aligning CDR3 sequences to IMGT reference sequences. For a sequence to be retained, a match of at least six nucleotides to both a V gene segment and a J gene segment was required. A rearrangement was called productive if the CDR3 had no stop codons and remained in frame with V and J, and every other rearrangement was called non-productive. Following IMGT convention, CDR3 was defined as the stretch from the second conserved V-encoded cysteine to the conserved J-encoded phenylalanine. The earlier analysis of more than 450 of the donors excluded sequences that lacked an unambiguous match to a single V gene segment. In an earlier analysis of 450 to 700 of the donors, V segments were called functional above 56.7% productive rearrangements and were called segregating when the between-donor standard deviation exceeded 5%. A statistical classification framework was built to diagnose cytomegalovirus status from the catalog of TCR beta chain sequences. V and J gene assignment, in a later analysis, came from comparing TCR nucleotide sequences with IMGT/GENE-DB human TR gene sequences. Using the TCRdist pipeline, a later analysis assigned CDR3 sequences along with most-parsimonious VDJ recombination scenarios. In a later analysis, every TCR beta chain was defined by the combination of its CDR3 amino acid sequence and its V-gene family, and reads without a unique V-gene family were dropped. A later analysis removed 500 to 650 highly shared, low-generation-probability nucleotide sequences to deal with suspected cross-contamination and a sequencing artifact. For each public chain, a later analysis derived a clonal expansion index from normalized ranks of inferred template counts within each repertoire. A later analysis computed generation probabilities with a VDJ recombination model fitted to out-of-frame rearrangements, and checked the results against IGoR. Hypergeometric tests were used in a later analysis to score TCR-TCR, TCR-HLA and TCR-CMV co-occurrence, with a repertoire-size bias correction applied to the TCR pairs. False discovery rates were estimated in a later analysis by permuting HLA or CMV assignments 20 times. A later analysis grouped co-occurring TCRs with DBSCAN, adding TCRdist sequence similarity when clustering within HLA-allele-positive subsets. Repertoires with fewer than 30,000 or more than 120,000 public chains, plus five repertoires with anomalous nucleotide sharing, were excluded from co-occurrence clustering. Sourced from immuneACCESS, this table was stored by TCRdb with only in-frame sequences that have V and J called. A share of the clones is absent; for the studies checked, an unresolved V gene accounts for under half, and the remainder has no known explanation. V and J calls and clone size come straight from that table; D and trimming were deduced from the DNA. This sample is represented by approximately 100,000 clones; more than 65% of them were singletons. 4% of the sample is held by the ten biggest clonotypes.

The cohort comprised around 700 healthy bone marrow donors. Cohort members were all nominally healthy when sampled, although unrecorded immune exposures were likely present. The donor was CMV seropositive and belonged to the group of a few hundred seropositive cohort members. A peripheral blood sample was provided by each donor, and peripheral blood mononuclear cells were used for TCR beta sequencing. The Qiagen DNeasy Blood Extraction Kit was used to extract genomic DNA from the blood cell samples. Sequencing input: PBMCs. The rearrangement joined TRBV6-5 to TRBJ2-1; 7 bases in the junction line up with TRBD1. The TCR sequence derives from a woman in her forties or fifties in good health and CMV-seropositive. The CDR3 reads as follows: CASSSTGWGNEQFF. The DNA sequence is given as TGTGCCAGCAGCTCGACAGGGTGGGGAAATGAGCAGTTCTTC.